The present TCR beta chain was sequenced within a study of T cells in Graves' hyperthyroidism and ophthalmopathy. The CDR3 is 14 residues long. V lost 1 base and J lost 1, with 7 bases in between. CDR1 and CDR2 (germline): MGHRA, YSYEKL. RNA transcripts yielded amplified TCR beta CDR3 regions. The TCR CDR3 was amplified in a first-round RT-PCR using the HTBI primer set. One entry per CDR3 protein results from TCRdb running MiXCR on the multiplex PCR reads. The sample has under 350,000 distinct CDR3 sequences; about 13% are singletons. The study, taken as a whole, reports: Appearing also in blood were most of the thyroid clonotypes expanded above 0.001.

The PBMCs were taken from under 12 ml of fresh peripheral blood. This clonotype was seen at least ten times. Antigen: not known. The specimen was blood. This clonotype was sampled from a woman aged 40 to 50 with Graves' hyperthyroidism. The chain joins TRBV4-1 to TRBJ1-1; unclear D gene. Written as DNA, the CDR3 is TGCGCCAGCAGCCAAGGGATCGCGAACACTGAAGCTTTCTTT. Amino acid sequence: CASSQGIANTEAFF.